This T cell receptor (beta chain) was observed in a study of post-analysis software for immune sequencing data (dated by TCRdb to about 2015). With respect to the entire study: The recorded disease courses included relapsing-remitting, secondary progressive and progressive-relapsing multiple sclerosis, and some patients had no subtype annotation. The patient repertoires were set against 11 previously published healthy control repertoires from donors whose ages ranged from roughly 6 to 27 years. A subset of samples was prepared in parallel using single-end sample barcoding, then pooled and co-amplified after Illumina adapter ligation. Beyond this particular receptor, the publication reports: Patients showed significantly higher frequencies than controls for roughly 5 TRBV segments, among them TRBV5-6, TRBV5-1 and TRBV20-1. The control group was slightly older than the multiple sclerosis patient group. Direct clustering with F measure revealed strong co-clustering of samples prepared in the same batch, which led to a batch-effect correction. Multiple sclerosis patients had significantly lower normalized Chao1 diversity than controls, a result that suggests substantial peripheral T-cell clonal expansion.

CDR1 and CDR2 are drawn from the germline V gene (reference sequence): DFQATT, SNEGSKA. At the junction V is shortened by 6 bases and J by 5 bases; bases outside the gene matches: 8. From the cysteine up to the phenylalanine, the CDR3 has a length of 13 residues. Only CDR3 DNA remains: 39 bases, in frame from the first base. TCR beta repertoires were profiled from peripheral blood of approximately 13 young patients with multiple sclerosis to demonstrate the VDJtools post-analysis software. The patients with multiple sclerosis were children and adolescents between about 6 and 16 years of age. As for this clonotype: Its antigen is still unknown. Base qualities are not at hand, and no much larger clone is one base apart.

Library creation used PCR. Reads for this sample came from an Illumina HiSeq 2500. Unique molecular identifiers were incorporated into TCR beta cDNA libraries to reduce PCR and sequencing biases. Per 1 to 10 million input T cells, some 500,000 cDNA molecules were obtained, such that each molecule approximated one T cell. The patient libraries were prepared and sequenced with the same protocol used for the earlier healthy control dataset. Within a given batch, samples were prepared together, multiplexed and sequenced on the same HiSeq lane. In the authors' own workflow: MIGEC was used to process the raw barcoded reads, and molecular identifier groups with only a single read were discarded before consensus assembly and CDR3 extraction. Clonotype tables were post-analysed with VDJtools, normalizing diversity by down-sampling all datasets to the smallest sample size. Repertoire overlap clustering matched CDR3 amino acid but not nucleotide sequences to correct batch-related cross-sample contamination. In-frame beta chains were kept once TCRdb had trimmed the public reads at Q25 with fastp and called clones with MiXCR. One record per CDR3 amino acid sequence lists the most common genes and DNA. These V and J calls originate from TCRdb's pipeline instead of the authors' own analysis. This sample comprises about 620,000 distinct CDR3 sequences, roughly two fifths of them detected only once. Of the sample, around 1.7% is held by the ten largest clones.

The sequencing sample was made of blood. Recombination joined TRBV20-1 with TRBJ2-7; 9 middle bases align to TRBD1. This TCR came from a girl aged 10 to 17 with multiple sclerosis. The nucleotide sequence reads as follows: TGCAGTGCCCGGGGACAGGGTTACCACGAGCAGTACTTC. Its amino acids are CSARGQGYHEQYF.